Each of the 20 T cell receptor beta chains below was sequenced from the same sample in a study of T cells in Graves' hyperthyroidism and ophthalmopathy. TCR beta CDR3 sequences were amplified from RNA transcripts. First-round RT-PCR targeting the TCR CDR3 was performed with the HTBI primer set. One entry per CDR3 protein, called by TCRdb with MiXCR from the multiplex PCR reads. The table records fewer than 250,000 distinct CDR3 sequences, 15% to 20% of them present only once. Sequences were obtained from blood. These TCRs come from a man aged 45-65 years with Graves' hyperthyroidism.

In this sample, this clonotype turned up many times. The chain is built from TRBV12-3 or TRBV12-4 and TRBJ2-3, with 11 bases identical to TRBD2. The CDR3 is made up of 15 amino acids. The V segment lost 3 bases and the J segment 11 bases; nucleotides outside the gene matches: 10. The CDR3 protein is CASSLGPHSGRGQYF. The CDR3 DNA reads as TGTGCCAGCAGTTTGGGGCCCCATAGCGGGAGGGGGCAGTATTTT.

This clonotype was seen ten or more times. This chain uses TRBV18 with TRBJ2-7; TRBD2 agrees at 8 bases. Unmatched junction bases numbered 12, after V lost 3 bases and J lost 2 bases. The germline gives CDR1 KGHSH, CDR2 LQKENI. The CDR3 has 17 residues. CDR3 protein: CASSPGTSLGRPYEQYF. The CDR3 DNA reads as TGTGCCAGCTCACCCGGGACTAGTCTCGGTCGTCCCTACGAGCAGTACTTC.

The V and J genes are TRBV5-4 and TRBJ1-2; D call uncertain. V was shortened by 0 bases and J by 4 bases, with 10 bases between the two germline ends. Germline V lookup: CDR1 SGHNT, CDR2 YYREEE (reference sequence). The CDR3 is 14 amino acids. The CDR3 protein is CASSLAAGTYGYTF. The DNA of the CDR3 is TGTGCCAGCAGCTTGGCGGCCGGAACCTATGGCTACACCTTC. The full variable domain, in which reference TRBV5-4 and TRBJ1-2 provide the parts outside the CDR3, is ETGVTQSPTHLIKTRGQQVTLRCSSQSGHNTVSWYQQALGQGPQFIFQYYREEENGRGNFPPRFSGLQFPNYSSELNVNALELDDSALYLCASSLAAGTYGYTFGSGTRLTVV.

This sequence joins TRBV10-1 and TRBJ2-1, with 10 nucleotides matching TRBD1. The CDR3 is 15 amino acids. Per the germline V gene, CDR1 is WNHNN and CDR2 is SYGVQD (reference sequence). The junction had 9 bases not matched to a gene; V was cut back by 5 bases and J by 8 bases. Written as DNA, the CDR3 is TGCGCCAGCAGTCCGGGACAGGGGTATTTGGATGAGCAGTTCTTC. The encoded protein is CASSPGQGYLDEQFF.

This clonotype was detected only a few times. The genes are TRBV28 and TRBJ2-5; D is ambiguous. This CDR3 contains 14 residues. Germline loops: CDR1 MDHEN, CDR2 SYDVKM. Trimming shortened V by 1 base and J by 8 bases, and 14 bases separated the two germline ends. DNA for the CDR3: TGTGCCAGCAGTTTATCGTACGGCCCAATAACCCAGTACTTC. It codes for CASSLSYGPITQYF.

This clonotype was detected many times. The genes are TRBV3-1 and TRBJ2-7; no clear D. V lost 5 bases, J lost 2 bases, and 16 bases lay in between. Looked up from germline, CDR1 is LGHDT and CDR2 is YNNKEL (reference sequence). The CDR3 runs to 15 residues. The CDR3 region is CASSYDFSRTYEQYF. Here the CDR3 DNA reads TGTGCCAGCAGCTACGACTTCAGCCGAACCTACGAGCAGTACTTC.

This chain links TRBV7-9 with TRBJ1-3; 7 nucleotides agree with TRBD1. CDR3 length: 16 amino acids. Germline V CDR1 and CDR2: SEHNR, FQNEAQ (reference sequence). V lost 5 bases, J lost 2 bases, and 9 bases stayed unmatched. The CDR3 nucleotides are TGTGCCAGCAGCCCCCCGGAGGGGGCACCTGGAAACACCATATATTTT. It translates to CASSPPEGAPGNTIYF.

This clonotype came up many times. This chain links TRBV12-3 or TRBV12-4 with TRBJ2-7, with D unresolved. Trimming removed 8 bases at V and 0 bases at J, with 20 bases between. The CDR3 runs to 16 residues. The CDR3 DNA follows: TGTGCCAGCTCGCCCCCGGAATCGGACGGCTCCTACGAGCAGTACTTC. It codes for CASSPPESDGSYEQYF.

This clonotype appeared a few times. CDR3: CASSIDQGAYNEQFF. The CDR3 DNA sequence: TGTGCCAGTAGTATAGATCAGGGGGCCTACAATGAGCAGTTCTTC. The chain links TRBV19 to TRBJ2-1; 7 nucleotides agree with TRBD1. The CDR3 length is 15 residues. Germline CDR1 is LNHDA and CDR2 is SQIVND (reference sequence). The V gene end was trimmed by 0 bases and the J gene end by 2 bases; junction bases not matched to a gene: 1.

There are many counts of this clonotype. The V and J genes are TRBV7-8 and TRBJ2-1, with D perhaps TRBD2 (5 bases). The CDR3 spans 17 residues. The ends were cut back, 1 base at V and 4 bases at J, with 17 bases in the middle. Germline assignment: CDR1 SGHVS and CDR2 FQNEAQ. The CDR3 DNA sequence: TGTGCCAGCAGCTTAGGGTTTGGGAGCACCAAATACAATGAGCAGTTCTTC. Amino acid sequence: CASSLGFGSTKYNEQFF. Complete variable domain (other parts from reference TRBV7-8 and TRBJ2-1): GAGVSQSPRYKVAKRGQDVALRCDPISGHVSLFWYQQALGQGPEFLTYFQNEAQLDKSGLPSDRFFAERPEGSVSTLKIQRTQQEDSAVYLCASSLGFGSTKYNEQFFGPGTRLTVL.

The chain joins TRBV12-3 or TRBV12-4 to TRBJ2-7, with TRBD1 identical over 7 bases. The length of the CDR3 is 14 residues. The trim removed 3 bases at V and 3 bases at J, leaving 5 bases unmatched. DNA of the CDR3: TGTGCCAGCAGTTTTCCAGGGGGAATCTACGAGCAGTACTTC. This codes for CASSFPGGIYEQYF.

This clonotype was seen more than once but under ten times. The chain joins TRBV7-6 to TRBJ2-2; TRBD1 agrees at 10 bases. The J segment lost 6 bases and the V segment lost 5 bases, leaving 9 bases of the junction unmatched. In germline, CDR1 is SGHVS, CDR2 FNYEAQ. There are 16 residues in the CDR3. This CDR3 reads CASSRWDRGRAGELFF. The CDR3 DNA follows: TGTGCCAGCAGCCGCTGGGACAGGGGAAGAGCCGGGGAGCTGTTTTTT. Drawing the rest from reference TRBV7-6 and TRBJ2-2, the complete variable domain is GAGVSQSPRYKVTKRGQDVALRCDPISGHVSLYWYRQALGQGPEFLTYFNYEAQQDKSGLPNDRFSAERPEGSISTLTIQRTEQRDSAMYRCASSRWDRGRAGELFFGEGSRLTVL.

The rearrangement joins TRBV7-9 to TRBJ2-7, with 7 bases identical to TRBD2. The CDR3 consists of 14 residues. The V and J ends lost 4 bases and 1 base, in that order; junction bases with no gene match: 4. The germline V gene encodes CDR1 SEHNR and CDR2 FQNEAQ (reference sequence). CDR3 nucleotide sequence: TGTGCCAGCAGCTCTGCTAGCGGTTCCTACGAGCAGTACTTC. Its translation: CASSSASGSYEQYF.

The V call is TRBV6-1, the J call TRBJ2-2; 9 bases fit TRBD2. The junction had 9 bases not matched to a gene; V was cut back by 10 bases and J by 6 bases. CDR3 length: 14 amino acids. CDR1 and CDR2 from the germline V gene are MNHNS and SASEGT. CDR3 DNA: TGTGCCATAAGTGGCGGGAGGGCCGCCGGGGAGCTGTTTTTT. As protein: CAISGGRAAGELFF.

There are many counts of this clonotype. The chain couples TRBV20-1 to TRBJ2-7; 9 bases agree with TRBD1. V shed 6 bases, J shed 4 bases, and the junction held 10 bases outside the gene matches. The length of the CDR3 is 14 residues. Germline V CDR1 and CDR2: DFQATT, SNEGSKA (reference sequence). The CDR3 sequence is CSALGGTGSYEQYF. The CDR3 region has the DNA TGCAGTGCCCTCGGGGGGACAGGGTCGTACGAGCAGTACTTC.

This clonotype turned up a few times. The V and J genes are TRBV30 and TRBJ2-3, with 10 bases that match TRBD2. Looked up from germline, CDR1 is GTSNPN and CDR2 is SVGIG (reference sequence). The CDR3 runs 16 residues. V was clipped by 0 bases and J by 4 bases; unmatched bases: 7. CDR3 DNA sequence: TGTGCCTGGAGTGTAAGCAGCGGGAGGGCCGCAGATACGCAGTATTTT. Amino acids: CAWSVSSGRAADTQYF.

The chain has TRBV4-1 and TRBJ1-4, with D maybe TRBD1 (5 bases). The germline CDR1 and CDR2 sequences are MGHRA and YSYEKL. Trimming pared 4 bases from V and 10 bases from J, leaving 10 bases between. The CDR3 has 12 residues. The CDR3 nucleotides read TGCGCCAGCAGCCCGACCGGGGGAAAACTGTTTTTT. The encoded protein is CASSPTGGKLFF.

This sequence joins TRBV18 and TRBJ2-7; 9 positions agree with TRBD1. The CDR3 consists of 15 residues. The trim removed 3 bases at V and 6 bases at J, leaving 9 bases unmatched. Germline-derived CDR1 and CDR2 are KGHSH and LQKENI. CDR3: CASSPPGTGNFEQYF. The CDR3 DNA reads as TGTGCCAGCTCACCGCCCGGGACAGGGAACTTCGAGCAGTACTTC.

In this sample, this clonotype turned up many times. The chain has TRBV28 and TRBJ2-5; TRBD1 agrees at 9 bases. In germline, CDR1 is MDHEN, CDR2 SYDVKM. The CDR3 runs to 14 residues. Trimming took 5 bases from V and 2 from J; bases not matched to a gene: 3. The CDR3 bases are TGTGCCAGCAGTCGGACAGGGGAGCAAGAGACCCAGTACTTC. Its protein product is CASSRTGEQETQYF.

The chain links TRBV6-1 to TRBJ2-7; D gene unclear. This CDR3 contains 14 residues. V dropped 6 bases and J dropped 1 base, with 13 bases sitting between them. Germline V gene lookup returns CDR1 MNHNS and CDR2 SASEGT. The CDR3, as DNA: TGTGCCAGCAGGAAGAACTTCCAATCCTACGAGCAGTACTTC. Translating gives CASRKNFQSYEQYF.